The 12 T cell receptor beta chains given below trace back to one sample, sequenced in a study of shared clonotypes between healthy human individuals (dated by TCRdb to 2019 to 2021). For the CD8 naive samples, CD45RO-negative cells were positively selected for CCR7, yielding a CD45RA+CCR7+ population from which TemRA cells were excluded. The library was generated by the immunoSEQ multiplex PCR assay. This immuneACCESS table, as held by TCRdb, lists in-frame sequences with V and J called but not all clones. Of the missing ones, under half trace to an unresolved V gene in checked studies; the others have no known cause. This sample holds almost 700,000 clones; under 95% were observed only once. The ten largest clones take up approximately 22% of the sample. Sequencing was done on a sample of naive CD8+ T cells sorted from blood. The cell subset or site label, read with the paper, signifies: CD45RA+CCR7+. Every receptor here comes from a man aged 25-40 years in good health.

The sample holds many counts of this clone. The chain employs TRBV21-1 and TRBJ2-3; TRBD1, as called in the table, went unchecked against the DNA. TRBV21-1 is reported as a pseudogene. CDR3 length: 16 amino acids. The CDR3 coding sequence is TGTGCCAGCCTCCCCCCGTACAGGCCATGCACAGATACGCAGTATTTT. Translated: CASLPPYRPCTDTQYF.

The V gene is TRBV25-1, the J gene TRBJ2-5; TRBD2 matches 8 bases. The germline V gene encodes CDR1 MGHDK and CDR2 SYGVNS. V dropped 2 bases and J dropped 4; count of bases not matched to a gene: 6. CDR3 length: 15 residues. CDR3 bases: TGTGCCAGCAGTGAACTCGGGGGGGAGGCAGAGACCCAGTACTTC. Translating it yields CASSELGGEAETQYF.

This clone was seen only once. The genes are TRBV5-4 and TRBJ1-3, with D possibly TRBD1 on 5 matching bases. Germline V gene sequence: CDR1 SGHNT, CDR2 YYREEE (reference sequence). V lost 4 bases, J lost 0 bases, and 14 bases lay in between. The CDR3 sequence is 16 residues long. The CDR3 reads CASSVLTGNSGNTIYF. The CDR3 bases are TGTGCCAGCAGCGTGCTTACAGGTAACTCTGGAAACACCATATATTTT.

The genes are TRBV7-8 and TRBJ1-4; no reliable D call. With 5 bases removed from V and 4 bases from J, the gap between germline ends came to 11 bases. This CDR3 is built from 14 residues. Germline assignment: CDR1 SGHVS and CDR2 FQNEAQ. The CDR3 sequence: CASSTRAHNEKLFF. The CDR3 coding sequence is TGTGCCAGCAGCACCCGGGCCCATAATGAAAAACTGTTTTTT.

This clone has just one count. The chain combines TRBV5-1 with TRBJ2-2, with D perhaps TRBD1 (6 bases). This CDR3 comprises 15 residues. Germline V gene data show CDR1 as SGHRS and CDR2 as YFSETQ. V was trimmed by 0 bases and J by 5 bases, leaving 11 bases between them. Written as DNA, the CDR3 is TGCGCCAGCAGCTTGGACCAGGGGCGGACCGGGGAGCTGTTTTTT. Translated, it gives CASSLDQGRTGELFF.

This clone was found once. V gene TRBV27 combines with J gene TRBJ2-4, with TRBD2 matching 14 bases. Germline CDR1 reads MNHEY; CDR2 reads SMNVEV (reference sequence). There are 18 residues in the CDR3. The J segment lost 0 bases and the V segment lost 1 base, leaving 2 bases of the junction unmatched. In DNA, the CDR3 is TGTGCCAGCAGTTTATTAGGACTAGCGGGGGGAGCCAAAAACATTCAGTACTTC. This sequence encodes CASSLLGLAGGAKNIQYF.

The V gene is TRBV7-8, the J gene TRBJ2-1; D possibly matches TRBD1 or TRBD2 (5 bases each). This CDR3 has 14 residues. Trimming shortened V by 5 bases and J by 10 bases, and 18 bases separated the two germline ends. Germline-derived CDR1 and CDR2 are SGHVS and FQNEAQ. The DNA for the CDR3 is TGTGCCAGCAGCGTCAACCTAGCCGGGGCAGAGCAGTTCTTC. It encodes CASSVNLAGAEQFF.

This sequence joins TRBV19 and TRBJ2-7; D is possibly TRBD2 (6 bases). V lost 0 bases and J 5 bases, leaving 23 bases between the germline ends. There are 18 residues in the CDR3. Germline V gene data show CDR1 as LNHDA and CDR2 as SQIVND (reference sequence). The CDR3 region is CASSIDPGTDTSSNEQYF. CDR3 in DNA: TGTGCCAGTAGTATAGATCCTGGGACTGACACGTCTAGCAACGAGCAGTACTTC.

V usage is TRBV27 and J usage is TRBJ2-1; a weak D match, TRBD1 (5 bases). Per germline, CDR1 MNHEY and CDR2 SMNVEV (reference sequence). This CDR3 contains 15 residues. With 5 bases removed from V and 1 base from J, the gap between germline ends came to 12 bases. CDR3 residues: CASSPVGASYNEQFF. The CDR3 DNA sequence: TGTGCCAGCAGTCCGGTAGGGGCATCCTACAATGAGCAGTTCTTC.

The V gene is TRBV10-2, the J gene TRBJ2-2; D gene ambiguous. CDR3 length: 14 residues. Germline V CDR1 and CDR2: WSHSY, SAAADI. V was shortened by 0 bases and J by 8 bases, with 10 bases between the two germline ends. CDR3 sequence: CASSESGPAGELFF. The CDR3 coding sequence is TGCGCCAGCAGTGAGTCTGGGCCGGCGGGGGAGCTGTTTTTT.

The V gene is TRBV27, the J gene TRBJ2-2, with TRBD2 matching over 7 bases. Trimming cost V 5 bases and J 3 bases; bases outside gene matches: 9. Germline V gene data show CDR1 as MNHEY and CDR2 as SMNVEV (reference sequence). The CDR3 is made up of 16 amino acids. CDR3 protein: CASSPGLEADTGELFF. In DNA, the CDR3 is TGTGCCAGCAGTCCCGGACTAGAGGCGGACACCGGGGAGCTGTTTTTT.

The chain carries TRBV18 and TRBJ2-1; no firm D call. V was trimmed by 3 bases and J by 8 bases, leaving 14 bases between them. The CDR3 is 14 amino acids. Looked up from germline, CDR1 is KGHSH and CDR2 is LQKENI. The CDR3 sequence: CASSPERAGHEQFF. In DNA, the CDR3 is TGTGCCAGCTCACCTGAACGGGCTGGGCATGAGCAGTTCTTC.